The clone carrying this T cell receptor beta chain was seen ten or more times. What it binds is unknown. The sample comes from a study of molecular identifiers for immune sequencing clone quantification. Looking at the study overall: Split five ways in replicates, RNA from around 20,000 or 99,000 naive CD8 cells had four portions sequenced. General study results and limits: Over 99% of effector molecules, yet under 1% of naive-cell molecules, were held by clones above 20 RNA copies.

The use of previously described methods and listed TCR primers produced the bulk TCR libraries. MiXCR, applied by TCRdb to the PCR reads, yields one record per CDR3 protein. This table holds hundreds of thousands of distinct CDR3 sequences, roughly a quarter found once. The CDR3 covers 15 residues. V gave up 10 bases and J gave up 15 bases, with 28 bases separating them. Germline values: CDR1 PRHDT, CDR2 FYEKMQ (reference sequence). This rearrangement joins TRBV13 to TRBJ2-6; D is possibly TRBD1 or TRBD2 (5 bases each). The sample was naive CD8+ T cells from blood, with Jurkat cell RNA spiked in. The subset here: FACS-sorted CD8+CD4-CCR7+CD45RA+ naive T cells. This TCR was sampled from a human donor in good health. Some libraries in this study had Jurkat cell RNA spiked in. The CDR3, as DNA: TGTGCCATATCCACGATGGGTTGGGGGAAAGAAGGCCTGACTTTC. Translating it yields CAISTMGWGKEGLTF.